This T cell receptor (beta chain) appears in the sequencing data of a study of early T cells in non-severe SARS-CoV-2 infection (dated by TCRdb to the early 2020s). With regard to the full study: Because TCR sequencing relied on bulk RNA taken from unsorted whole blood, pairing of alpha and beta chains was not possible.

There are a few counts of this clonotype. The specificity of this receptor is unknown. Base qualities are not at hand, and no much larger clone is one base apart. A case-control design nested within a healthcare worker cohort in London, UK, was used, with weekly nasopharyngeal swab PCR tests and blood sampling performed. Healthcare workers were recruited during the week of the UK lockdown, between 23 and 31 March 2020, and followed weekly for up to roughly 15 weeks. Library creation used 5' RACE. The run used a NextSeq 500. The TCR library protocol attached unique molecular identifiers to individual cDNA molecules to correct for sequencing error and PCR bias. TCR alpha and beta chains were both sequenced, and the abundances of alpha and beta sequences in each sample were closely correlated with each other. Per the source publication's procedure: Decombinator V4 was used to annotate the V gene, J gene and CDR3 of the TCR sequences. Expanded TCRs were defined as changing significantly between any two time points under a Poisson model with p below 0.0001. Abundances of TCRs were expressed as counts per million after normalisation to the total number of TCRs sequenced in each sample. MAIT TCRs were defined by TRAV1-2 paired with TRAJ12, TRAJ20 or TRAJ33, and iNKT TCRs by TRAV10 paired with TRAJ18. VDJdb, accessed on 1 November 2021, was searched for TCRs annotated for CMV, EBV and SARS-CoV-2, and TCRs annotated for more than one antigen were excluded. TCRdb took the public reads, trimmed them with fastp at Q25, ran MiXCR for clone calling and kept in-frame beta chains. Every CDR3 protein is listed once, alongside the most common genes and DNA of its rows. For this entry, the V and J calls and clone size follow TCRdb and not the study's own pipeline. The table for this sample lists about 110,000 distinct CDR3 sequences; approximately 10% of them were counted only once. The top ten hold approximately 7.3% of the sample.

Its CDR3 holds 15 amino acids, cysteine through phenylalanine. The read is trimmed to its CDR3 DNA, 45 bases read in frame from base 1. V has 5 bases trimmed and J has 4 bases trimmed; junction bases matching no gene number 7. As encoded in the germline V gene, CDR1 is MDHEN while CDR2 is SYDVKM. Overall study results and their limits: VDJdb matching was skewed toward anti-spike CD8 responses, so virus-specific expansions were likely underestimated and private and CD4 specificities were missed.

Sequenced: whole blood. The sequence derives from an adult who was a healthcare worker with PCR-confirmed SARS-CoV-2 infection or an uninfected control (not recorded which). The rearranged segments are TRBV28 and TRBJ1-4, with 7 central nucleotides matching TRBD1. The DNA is TGTGCCAGCAGTCCCTCAGGGGGTATTAATGAAAAACTGTTTTTT. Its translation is CASSPSGGINEKLFF.